This is a list of T cell receptor beta chains from one sample in a study of blood T cell repertoires in COVID-19. Only in-frame clones appear in the TCRdb table, and some are missing; sequencing was by immunoSEQ multiplex PCR. The sample lists about 83,000 clones, approximately 80% occurring once. The sample was peripheral blood. The source is a woman of 80 years or more with acute or convalescent COVID-19. The CDR3 runs from the conserved cysteine through the conserved F or W. Each record gives: D gene, V gene, J gene, clone size, CDR3 DNA, CDR3 protein. A D gene is named only where the DNA matches it firmly. Not all rows give a size; the values are once, few, many and, for expanded clones, a class.

-	TRBV12-5	TRBJ1-5	few	TGTGCTAGTGCACTCATGAGAGGTCAGCCCCAGCATTTT	CASALMRGQPQHF
TRBD1	TRBV10-3	TRBJ2-4	-	TGTGCCATCAGTGAAATCGTGCCAGGGGGCCCGAAAGGCATTCAGTACTTC	CAISEIVPGGPKGIQYF
-	TRBV28	TRBJ1-1	-	TGTGCCAGCACCGGAGCGGGCAGGAACACTGAAGCTTTCTTT	CASTGAGRNTEAFF
TRBD1	TRBV30	TRBJ2-7	-	TGTGCCTGGAGTGTAAGGTCGGGACAGGTCGGTTACGAGCAGTACTTC	CAWSVRSGQVGYEQYF
-	TRBV7-9	TRBJ1-6	-	TGTGCCAGCAGCTGGCCGGGAAAAAGTTCACCCCTCCACTTT	CASSWPGKSSPLHF
TRBD1	TRBV2	TRBJ2-6	once	TGTGCCAGCAGTATGACAGGGGAAATCTCTGGGGCCAACGTCCTGACTTTC	CASSMTGEISGANVLTF
-	TRBV20-1	TRBJ1-2	-	TGCAGTGCTAGTACAGACTATGGCTACACCTTC	CSASTDYGYTF
-	TRBV9	TRBJ1-3	-	TGTGCCAGCAGCGCGCCACAGGGAACTGGAAACACCATATATTTT	CASSAPQGTGNTIYF
TRBD1	TRBV10-3	TRBJ2-7	-	TGTGCCATCACTCCGACAGGGTTCGGGCCCGACGAGCAGTACTTC	CAITPTGFGPDEQYF
-	TRBV11-2	TRBJ2-1	-	TGTGCCAGCAGCTTAGGGGCCACCGACAATGAGCAGTTCTTC	CASSLGATDNEQFF
-	TRBV24-1	TRBJ2-7	-	TGTGCCATCCCTCTACCTCGGTCACCCCACGAGCAGTACTTC	CAIPLPRSPHEQYF
-	TRBV5-5	TRBJ1-5	-	TGTGCCAGCAGCTTGGTCGCAGGGAACAATCAGCCCCAGCATTTT	CASSLVAGNNQPQHF
-	TRBV6-1	TRBJ1-5	-	TGTGCCAGCAGTGAGGCGGGGCAGCAGCCCCAGCATTTT	CASSEAGQQPQHF
TRBD2	TRBV19	TRBJ2-1	-	TGTGCCAGTAGTTTGACTAGCGGGGGGCGCTACAATGAGCAGTTCTTC	CASSLTSGGRYNEQFF
TRBD1	TRBV24-1	TRBJ2-2	-	TGTGCCACCAGTGACCCCGGGACAGGGGGCGGGGAGCTGTTTTTT	CATSDPGTGGGELFF
-	TRBV11-2	TRBJ2-3	once	TGTGCCAGCAGCTCCCTCCGCCGGGGTACGCAGTATTTT	CASSSLRRGTQYF
TRBD1	TRBV6-5	TRBJ1-1	-	TGTGCCAGCAGTTACTCGCGACAGGGTGACACTGAAGCTTTCTTT	CASSYSRQGDTEAFF
TRBD2	TRBV6-4	TRBJ2-2	-	TGTGCCAGCAGTGCTTCTAGCGGGGGCTGGGCGAACACCGGGGAGCTGTTTTTT	CASSASSGGWANTGELFF
-	TRBV21-1	TRBJ1-1	few	TGTGCCAGCAGCAAGGGGAGAGGGAACACTGAAGCTTTCTTT	CASSKGRGNTEAFF
-	TRBV6-5	TRBJ2-1	-	TGTGCCAGCAGTCACCAGGACAGAAATGAGCAGTTCTTC	CASSHQDRNEQFF
TRBD1	TRBV6-5	TRBJ2-2	-	TGTGCCAGCAGACAGGGGGTGACCGGGGAGCTGTTTTTT	CASRQGVTGELFF
TRBD1	TRBV19	TRBJ1-2	-	TGTGCCAGTAGTAGACTCCCAGGGGGTACCCTCTATGGCTACACCTTC	CASSRLPGGTLYGYTF
TRBD1	TRBV19	TRBJ2-7	-	TGTGCCAGTAGTATGAGACAGGGTAGATCCTACGAGCAGTACTTC	CASSMRQGRSYEQYF
-	TRBV27	TRBJ1-1	-	TGTGCCAGCAGTTTATGGCTCCGGGGGGGCGCGTCTTTCTTT	CASSLWLRGGASFF
TRBD1	TRBV19	TRBJ1-5	-	TGTGCCAGTAGTATACGGGGACAGGGGGCTACCCAATATAGCAATCAGCCCCAGCATTTT	CASSIRGQGATQYSNQPQHF
-	TRBV28	TRBJ1-3	-	TGTGCCAGCAGTACGGGGAGCTCTGGAAACACCATATATTTT	CASSTGSSGNTIYF
-	TRBV4-2	TRBJ1-2	-	TGTGCCAGCAGCCAAGCGGAGCGGGACTATGGCTACACCTTC	CASSQAERDYGYTF
-	TRBV7-2	TRBJ2-7	-	TGTGCCAGTCTCGGTGGACAGAGCCAACTTACCTACGAGCAGTACTTC	CASLGGQSQLTYEQYF
-	TRBV9	TRBJ1-2	-	TGTGCCAGCAGCCCGACGGGGGGAAACTATGGCTACACCTTC	CASSPTGGNYGYTF
TRBD1	TRBV5-4	TRBJ1-2	-	TGTGCCAGCAGCTTCAAAGACAGGGTGGATGGCTACACCTTC	CASSFKDRVDGYTF
TRBD2	TRBV19	TRBJ2-1	-	TGTGCCAGTAGTATAGACACTAGCGGGGGGGCCAGTAATGAGCAGTTCTTC	CASSIDTSGGASNEQFF
TRBD2	TRBV6-2/TRBV6-3	TRBJ2-7	-	TGTGCCAGCAGTTATAGCGGGGGTCACTCCTACGAGCAGTACTTC	CASSYSGGHSYEQYF
TRBD1	TRBV29-1	TRBJ2-5	-	TGCAGCGTTGAGCACAGGGGGCTTGGTGAGACCCAGTACTTC	CSVEHRGLGETQYF
-	TRBV10-3	TRBJ2-7	-	TGTGCCATCAGTGAGCGGGGCGGTGGACAGACGTACGAGCAGTACTTC	CAISERGGGQTYEQYF
TRBD2	TRBV6-5	TRBJ2-1	-	TGTGCCAGCAGTTTAATCGCGGGGGGTTGGAGTGAGCAGTTCTTC	CASSLIAGGWSEQFF
TRBD1	TRBV14	TRBJ2-7	-	TGTGCCAGCAGCCAAGGGACAGGGTCTTACGAGCAGTACTTC	CASSQGTGSYEQYF
TRBD1	TRBV9	TRBJ2-2	-	TGTGCCAGCAGCGTATCCACAGGGGAATCCGGGGAGCTGTTTTTT	CASSVSTGESGELFF
TRBD2	TRBV30	TRBJ2-3	-	TGTGCCTGGAGTGTACTAGCGGGGTGGCCAGATACGCAGTATTTT	CAWSVLAGWPDTQYF
-	TRBV10-3	TRBJ2-2	-	TGTGCCATCGGGAGGGGGGAGCTGTTTTTT	CAIGRGELFF
-	TRBV19	TRBJ2-6	-	TGTGCCAGTAGCCCAAGATGGGCCCGGGACGGGAGTTATGGGGCCAACGTCCTGACTTTC	CASSPRWARDGSYGANVLTF
TRBD1	TRBV6-5	TRBJ1-1	once	TGTGCCAGCAGTTACAACAGGGGTCTCTCAAACACTGAAGCTTTCTTT	CASSYNRGLSNTEAFF
-	TRBV9	TRBJ1-1	-	TGTGCCAGCAGCGTAAGCGGGAACACTGAAGCTTTCTTT	CASSVSGNTEAFF
-	TRBV10-1	TRBJ1-4	few	TGCGCCAGCAGTGAATCCGGGTACGAGGAAAAACTGTTTTTT	CASSESGYEEKLFF
TRBD1	TRBV5-6	TRBJ1-5	-	TGTGCCAGCAGCTCTGGGACAGGCCGCGGCGATCAGCCCCAGCATTTT	CASSSGTGRGDQPQHF
TRBD2	TRBV7-2	TRBJ2-2	-	TGTGCCAGCAGCTCCCGACTAGCGGGGGGTGACAGGGCCGGGGAGCTGTTTTTT	CASSSRLAGGDRAGELFF
-	TRBV7-2	TRBJ1-5	few	TGTGCCAGCAGCTTCGGACTGCTGGGTTCCGGTCTTCAGCCCCAGCATTTT	CASSFGLLGSGLQPQHF
-	TRBV6-2/TRBV6-3	TRBJ1-5	-	TGTGCCAGCAGTCTTGCAAGGGCAGGGAGCAATCAGCCCCAGCATTTT	CASSLARAGSNQPQHF
TRBD2	TRBV9	TRBJ2-3	many	TGTGCCAGCAGCCCCCCCAGCGGGGGCACAGATACGCAGTATTTT	CASSPPSGGTDTQYF
-	TRBV7-2	TRBJ2-5	once	TGTGCCAGCAGTCGACCGGGACTTGAAGAGACCCAGTACTTC	CASSRPGLEETQYF
TRBD1	TRBV6-4	TRBJ1-2	-	TGTGCCAGCAGTCCGACAGGGGTGGGTGGCTACACCTTC	CASSPTGVGGYTF
TRBD1	TRBV6-5	TRBJ2-7	-	TGTGCCAGCAGTCCTTTGGACAGGGGGAACGAGCAGTACTTC	CASSPLDRGNEQYF
-	TRBV19	TRBJ2-7	-	TGTGCCAGTAGCAGCACACGGACGGGAAGCTCCTACGAGCAGTACTTC	CASSSTRTGSSYEQYF
TRBD1	TRBV12-3/TRBV12-4	TRBJ1-1	-	TGTGCCAGCACCAGGACAGGGAACACTGAAGCTTTCTTT	CASTRTGNTEAFF
TRBD2	TRBV5-6	TRBJ2-7	-	TGTGCCAGCAGCTTTGGACTAGACGACGAGCAGTACTTC	CASSFGLDDEQYF
-	TRBV5-1	TRBJ2-7	-	TGCGCCAGCAGCTCCCAGGCTTCCGAGCAGTACTTC	CASSSQASEQYF
TRBD1	TRBV10-3	TRBJ1-4	-	TGTGCCATCAGGGGACAGTCTAATGAAAAACTGTTTTTT	CAIRGQSNEKLFF
-	TRBV7-9	TRBJ1-1	-	TGTGCCAGCAGCTTAGAACGGGGTACGCCTTTCTTT	CASSLERGTPFF
-	TRBV5-1	TRBJ1-1	-	TGCGCCAGCAGCTTGGGGGGCAGTCAGAACACTGAAGCTTTCTTT	CASSLGGSQNTEAFF
-	TRBV7-9	TRBJ1-4	medium-sized	TGTGCCAGCAGCTTAGCTGGACGGGGTGAAAAACTGTTTTTT	CASSLAGRGEKLFF